This TCR beta chain was retrieved from a study of cytomegalovirus exposure and HLA in healthy donors. CDR1 and CDR2 from the germline V gene are SGHAT and FQNNGV. The CDR3 consists of 14 residues. V was trimmed by 3 bases and J by 4 bases, leaving 12 bases between them. PCR primers comprised 60 Vbeta and 13 Jbeta primers. Assay: immunoSEQ multiplex PCR; the TCRdb copy retains only in-frame clones and omits some. The data show 120,000 to 150,000 clones, around 80% seen once. The genes are TRBV11-2 and TRBJ1-1, with D perhaps matching TRBD1 (6 bases). This TCR came from a woman in her thirties in good health and CMV-seronegative. The sequenced sample consisted of PBMCs. Here the CDR3 DNA reads TGTGCCAGCAGCTTCGGGGGGGCAAGCACTGAAGCTTTCTTT. It translates to CASSFGGASTEAFF.